This T cell receptor (beta chain) derives from a study of graft-versus-host responses after intestinal transplantation. Study information: Anti-thymocyte globulin induction was given to all recipients, followed by tacrolimus and steroids for around three years.

Repertoires were generated with immunoSEQ multiplex PCR, while TCRdb's copy carries only in-frame clones and drops some. The data show about 88,000 clones, approximately 89% seen once. Findings and limits, study-wide: Individuals carrying graft-donor T cell macrochimerism showed high graft-versus-host to host-versus-graft clonal ratios in allografts. GvH clones occurred in recipient marrow; some first appeared in ileum or blood. Peak levels of circulating GvH clones tracked with early post-transplant HvG declines.

Turning to this clone: Its antigen is still unknown.

Trimming left V 1 base short and J 4 bases short, with 10 bases between. Germline CDR1 and CDR2: GTSNPN and SVGIG (reference sequence). CDR3 size: 13 residues. The sequence came from a human donor who was the organ donor for an intestinal transplant. This specimen consisted of unstimulated CD4+ T cells sorted from spleen or lymph node cells, obtained before transplant. This chain links TRBV30 with TRBJ1-2; no firm D call. In DNA form, the CDR3 reads TGTGCCTGGAGTGGTGGGCAGTTCTATGGCTACACCTTC. Its translation is CAWSGGQFYGYTF. Supplemented by reference TRBV30 and TRBJ1-2, the full variable domain reads SQTIHQWPATLVQPVGSPLSLECTVEGTSNPNLYWYRQAAGRGLQLLFYSVGIGQISSEVPQNLSASRPQDRQFILSSKKLLLSDSGFYLCAWSGGQFYGYTFGSGTRLTVV.